This TCR beta chain was identified during a study of blood T cell repertoires in COVID-19 (dated by TCRdb to the early 2020s). For context, the study as a whole: Collaborator samples came from the United States, Italy and Spain and covered acute and convalescent phases of COVID-19. The samples were drawn from two sources: the first 160 participants of the ongoing ImmuneRACE study, and 1,000 to 1,500 subjects contributed by 6 global collaborators. Subjects who had been exposed to COVID-19, were actively infected with it, or had recovered from it provided the deeply sampled blood TCRbeta repertoires that made up the dataset. The material from the prospective study consisted of cDNA or gDNA derived from T cells, B-cell-depleted T cells, or PBMCs. The sample metadata nearly always contained a de-identified subject ID, COVID-19 status, age in years and sex. The repertoires were released in a freely available public database intended as a resource for research on the immune response to SARS-CoV-2. Where HLA class I and class II types were available, the types were taken from metadata supplied by the sample provider, not from assay-based typing.

Spanning cysteine to phenylalanine, the CDR3 consists of 14 amino acids. The entry retains the CDR3 DNA only, 42 bases that are in frame from base 1. V loses 1 base, J loses 2 bases, and the germline ends lie 8 bases apart. CDR1 SGHTA and CDR2 FQGNSA are derived from the germline V gene. TCRbeta CDR3 regions were amplified from genomic DNA using the immunoSEQ Assay, a bias-controlled multiplex PCR. The source study handled its data this way. The number of nucleated cells in each sample was estimated from the amplification of reference gene primers within the assay. To quantify the absolute abundance of each unique TCRbeta CDR3 rearrangement, sequence reads were collapsed and filtered. Productive Simpson clonality was computed per sample as the square root of Simpson's diversity index over productive rearrangements. TCRdb stores this immuneACCESS table with in-frame sequences only. Part of the clones is absent; in the studies checked, under half of the shortfall reflects unresolved V genes, and no reason is known for the rest. V and J calls and clone size come straight from that table; D and trimming were deduced from the DNA. This sample has about 160,000 clones in its table, and 90% of those were observed once. The ten largest clones represent 0.5% to 0.65% of the sample.

Broader findings and caveats from the paper: How much clinical and demographic metadata was included differed by source and by participant, and the metadata was provided uncurated.

Collaborating institutions collected whole blood in K2EDTA tubes following their own protocols. For TCRbeta analysis, collaborator samples were shipped as frozen whole blood, as isolated PBMCs, or as DNA extracted from either sample type. As concerns this clone: There is no known antigen for this receptor. No base quality values were provided; no much bigger clone lies one nucleotide off.

The TCR originated in a man aged 50 or older with acute or convalescent COVID-19. Sequencing input: peripheral blood. The sequence joins TRBV7-2 to TRBJ1-2; the D gene assignment is ambiguous. The CDR3 region reads CASSLESRNYGYTF. The DNA sequence is given as TGTGCCAGCAGCTTAGAATCACGGAACTATGGCTACACCTTC.